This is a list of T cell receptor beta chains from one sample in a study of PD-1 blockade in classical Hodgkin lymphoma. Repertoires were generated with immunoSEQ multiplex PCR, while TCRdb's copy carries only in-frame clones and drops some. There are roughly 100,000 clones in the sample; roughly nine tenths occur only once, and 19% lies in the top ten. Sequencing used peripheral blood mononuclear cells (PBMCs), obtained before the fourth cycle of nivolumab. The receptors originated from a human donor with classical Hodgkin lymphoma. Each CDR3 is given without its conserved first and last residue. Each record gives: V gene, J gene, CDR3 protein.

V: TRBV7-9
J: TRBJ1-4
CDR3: ASSLVAGEKLF

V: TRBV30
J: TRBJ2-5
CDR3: AWSTRGRRETQY

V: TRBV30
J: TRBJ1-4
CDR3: AWTQDGFNEKLF

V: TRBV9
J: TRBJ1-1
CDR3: ASSVEQKNTEAF

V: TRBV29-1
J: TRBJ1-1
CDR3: SVEEWRATEAF

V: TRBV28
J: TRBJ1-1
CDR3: ASSLGTMNTEAF

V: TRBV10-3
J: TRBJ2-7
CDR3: AIGSAGTYEQY

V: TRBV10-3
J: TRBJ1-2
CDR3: AISEGRGTGYT

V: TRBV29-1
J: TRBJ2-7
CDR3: SATASYEQY

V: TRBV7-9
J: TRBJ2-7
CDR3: ASSLDTSTSYEQY

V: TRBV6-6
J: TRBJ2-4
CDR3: ASSEPGLASIQY

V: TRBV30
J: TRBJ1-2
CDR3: AWSVQHYGYT

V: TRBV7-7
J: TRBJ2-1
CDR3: ASSLGGLAGNEQF

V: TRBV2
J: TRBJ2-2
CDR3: ASRGTSNTGELF

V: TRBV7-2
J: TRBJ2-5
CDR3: ASSLVTGGIETQY

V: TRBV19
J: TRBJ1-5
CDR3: ASGAPYSNQPQH

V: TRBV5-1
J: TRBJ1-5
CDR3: ASSKDPAGPQH

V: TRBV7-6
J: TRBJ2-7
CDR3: ASSVGTGRYEQY

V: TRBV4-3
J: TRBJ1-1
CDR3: ASSQVVAIGTLAF

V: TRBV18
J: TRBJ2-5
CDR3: ASSPWGEETQY

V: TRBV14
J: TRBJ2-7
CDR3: ASSQAFPGVWYEQY

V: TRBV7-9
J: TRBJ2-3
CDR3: ASSMRLAGPSTDTQY

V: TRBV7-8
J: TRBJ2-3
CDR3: ASSFMPAGVPDTQY

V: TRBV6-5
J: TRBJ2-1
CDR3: ASQPPGEAANEQF

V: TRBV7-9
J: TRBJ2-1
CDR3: ASSASGSSYNEQF

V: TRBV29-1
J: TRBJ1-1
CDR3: SVEVRT

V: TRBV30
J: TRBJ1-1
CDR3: AWRFGTGTAAF

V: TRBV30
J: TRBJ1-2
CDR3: AWSLDRGGGYT

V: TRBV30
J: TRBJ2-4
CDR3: AWSRDRVFPAKNIQY

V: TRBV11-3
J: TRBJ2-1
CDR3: ASSLELAGEQF

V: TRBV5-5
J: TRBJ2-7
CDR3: ASSLGGYEQY

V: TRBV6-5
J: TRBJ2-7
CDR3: ASRPTGGLVEQY

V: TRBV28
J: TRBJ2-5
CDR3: ASSFASPSTNLGETQY

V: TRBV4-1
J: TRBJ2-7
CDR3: ASSQDWIGPYEQY

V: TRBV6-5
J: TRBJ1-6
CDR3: ASSLDRGNSPLH

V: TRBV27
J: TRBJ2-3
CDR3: ASSLGQISTDTQY

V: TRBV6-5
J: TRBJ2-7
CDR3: ASGTGTSQQY

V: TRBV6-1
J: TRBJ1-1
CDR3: ASSEQAPSEAF